Reported below is one T cell receptor beta chain. What it recognizes is unknown. The sample comes from a study of OX40 agonist ivuxolimab in advanced cancers. Study-level points and caveats: Researchers did not establish what antigens the expanded peripheral T cells target.

The CDR3 contains 12 residues. In germline, CDR1 is SGHTA, CDR2 FQGNSA. The V end was cut by 6 bases, the J end by 8 bases, with 10 bases between. Using immunoSEQ multiplex PCR, the repertoire was profiled, and TCRdb retains in-frame clones only, with some absent. The sample holds under 95,000 clones, 75% to 90% seen once. It was autoimmune disease history or systemic immunosuppression that excluded patients. Blood sampling was done at baseline, cycle 4 day 1, and cycle 7 day 1. The V call is TRBV7-2, the J call TRBJ2-2; no reliable D call. The sequence was obtained from an adult with an advanced solid tumor such as melanoma, head and neck, liver or kidney cancer. Here the sequenced sample was CD4+ or CD8+ T cells sorted from blood, taken in a trial of the OX40 agonist ivuxolimab. The CDR3 region is CASRSQAGELFF. The CDR3 region has the DNA TGTGCCAGCAGGAGCCAGGCAGGGGAGCTGTTTTTT.